This T cell receptor beta chain was profiled in a study of T cells in Graves' hyperthyroidism and ophthalmopathy. There are many counts of this clonotype. CDR3 length: 14 residues. Germline values: CDR1 SGHAT, CDR2 FQNNGV. J was trimmed by 7 bases and V by 2 bases; bases with no gene match: 4. RNA transcripts served as the template for amplifying TCR beta CDR3 regions. A set of HTBI primers served as the primers for a first-round RT-PCR of the TCR CDR3. In TCRdb, the multiplex PCR reads were re-called with MiXCR into one record per CDR3 protein. The sample yields 200,000 to 250,000 distinct CDR3 sequences, around 17% seen once.

The source of this sequence is a woman in her 50s with Graves' hyperthyroidism. Sequencing input: blood. V and J are TRBV11-2 and TRBJ1-2; TRBD1 matches 10 bases. Written as DNA, the CDR3 is TGTGCCAGCAGCTTAAGACAGGGGGCTGGTGGCTACACCTTC. Translating gives CASSLRQGAGGYTF.